What follows are 19 T cell receptor beta chains derived from one specimen sequenced in a study of blood T cell repertoires in COVID-19 (dated by TCRdb to 2020 to 2022). The library was generated by the immunoSEQ multiplex PCR assay. Held by TCRdb, this immuneACCESS table contains in-frame sequences only and omits some clones. Under half of the omission traces to an unresolved V gene where checked; the cause of the rest is unknown. For this sample there are approximately 210,000 clones; just under 85% appear just once. Roughly 7.6% of the sample belongs to the ten largest clones. Sequenced sample: peripheral blood. Receptor source: a woman between 45 and 60 years old with active or convalescent COVID-19.

DNA for the CDR3: TGCGCCAGCAGCCTCGGGACAGCCGGGGCCAACGTCCTGACTTTC. It codes for CASSLGTAGANVLTF. V gene TRBV5-1 combines with J gene TRBJ2-6, with TRBD1 matching over 7 bases. CDR1 and CDR2 (germline): SGHRS, YFSETQ. This CDR3 is 15 amino acids long. The V and J ends lost 4 bases and 4 bases, in that order; junction bases with no gene match: 5.

V usage is TRBV12-5 and J usage is TRBJ1-4, with 7 bases identical to TRBD1. Germline trimming cut 1 base from V and 7 bases from J; bases unmatched to any gene: 6. Germline CDR1 and CDR2: LGHNT and FRNRAP. CDR3 length equals 15 residues. The CDR3 DNA sequence: TGTGCTAGTGGTTTGGGGGGACAGAGGGTTGAAAAACTGTTTTTT. Its translation: CASGLGGQRVEKLFF.

V gene TRBV29-1 combines with J gene TRBJ2-1; D remains ambiguous. Germline CDR1 and CDR2: SQVTM and ANQGSEA. V was pared by 7 bases and J by 9 bases, with 16 bases between. The CDR3 length is 12 residues. The CDR3 region is CSGGNAPGEQFF. CDR3 DNA: TGCAGCGGGGGAAATGCCCCGGGTGAGCAGTTCTTC.

This chain connects TRBV6-1 to TRBJ1-4; D gene unclear. CDR3 length equals 17 residues. Germline-derived CDR1 and CDR2 are MNHNS and SASEGT. The V end lost 0 bases, the J end lost 7 bases, and 18 bases lay between the germline ends. The DNA for the CDR3 is TGTGCCAGCAGTGAAGCGCTTGGGAGGGTAGAAGGTGAAAAACTGTTTTTT. Translation gives CASSEALGRVEGEKLFF.

The rearrangement joins TRBV5-1 to TRBJ2-7; D ambiguous. The CDR3 consists of 12 residues. CDR1 is SGHRS, CDR2 YFSETQ, per germline. The V and J ends lost 1 base and 3 bases respectively, with 5 bases between them. In DNA, the CDR3 is TGCGCCAGCAGCTTGAACTACTACGAGCAGTACTTC. Translation: CASSLNYYEQYF.

The J gene is TRBJ2-7, the V gene TRBV5-1, with 10 nucleotides matching TRBD2. Germline lookup yields CDR1 SGHRS and CDR2 YFSETQ. After removal of 2 bases from V and 2 bases from J, the junction contained 13 bases not matched to a gene. CDR3 length equals 18 residues. CDR3 loop: CASSFSPSGSGSTYEQYF. The CDR3 DNA is TGCGCCAGCAGCTTTTCCCCTAGCGGGAGCGGGTCTACCTACGAGCAGTACTTC.

This chain connects TRBV5-4 to TRBJ1-6; 9 bases map to TRBD1. J lost 8 bases, V lost 4 bases, and 13 bases had no gene match. CDR3 length equals 17 residues. Germline V gives CDR1 SGHNT, CDR2 YYREEE (reference sequence). The CDR3 spells CASSAFAGTGRDSPLHF. CDR3 sequence (DNA): TGTGCCAGCAGCGCCTTCGCCGGGACAGGGAGGGATTCACCCCTCCACTTT.

V is TRBV28 and J is TRBJ1-2; TRBD1 matches at 10 bases. The germline V gene encodes CDR1 MDHEN and CDR2 SYDVKM. Unmatched junction bases numbered 14, after V lost 6 bases and J lost 7 bases. The CDR3 spans 16 residues. CDR3 sequence (DNA): TGTGCCAGCAGAAACCCCCGGACAGGGGGACTTTTTGGCTACACCTTC. Encoded protein: CASRNPRTGGLFGYTF.

The chain recombines TRBV7-8 with TRBJ2-3; no clear D gene. V was cut by 6 bases and J by 0 bases, with 10 bases left in between. CDR1 is SGHVS, CDR2 FQNEAQ, per germline. The CDR3 is 14 amino acids. The DNA of the CDR3 is TGTGCCAGCAGGTTGATCAGTAGCACAGATACGCAGTATTTT. This gives the protein CASRLISSTDTQYF.

The chain is built from TRBV18 and TRBJ1-1; a weak D match, TRBD1 (5 bases). The germline V and J ends were trimmed by 6 bases and 1 base, with 12 bases remaining between them. CDR3 length: 14 residues. The germline gives CDR1 KGHSH, CDR2 LQKENI. In nucleotides, the CDR3 is TGTGCCAGCTCCTCCGGGGGAGGGAACACTGAAGCTTTCTTT. Translation: CASSSGGGNTEAFF.

The J gene is TRBJ1-4, the V gene TRBV7-2; 9 bases match TRBD1. Germline trimming cut 3 bases from V and 8 bases from J; bases unmatched to any gene: 10. CDR1 and CDR2 (germline): SGHTA, FQGNSA. CDR3 size: 16 residues. The CDR3 here is CASSFSGTGIGEKLFF. DNA for the CDR3: TGTGCCAGCAGCTTCTCCGGGACAGGGATAGGAGAAAAACTGTTTTTT.

V usage is TRBV29-1 and J usage is TRBJ2-3; 11 positions agree with TRBD2. With 4 bases clipped from V and 6 bases from J, the junction kept 3 bases outside the gene matches. Germline CDR1 and CDR2: SQVTM and ANQGSEA. CDR3 length: 13 amino acids. CDR3 sequence reads: CSVGSGGADTQYF. CDR3 sequence (DNA): TGCAGCGTTGGTAGCGGGGGGGCCGATACGCAGTATTTT.

This chain uses TRBV6-6 with TRBJ1-4; TRBD1 matches at 7 bases. The CDR3 consists of 17 residues. With V trimmed by 6 bases and J by 0 bases, 10 bases remained unmatched. Per the germline V gene, CDR1 is MNHNY and CDR2 is SVGAGI (reference sequence). The CDR3 bases are TGTGCCAGCAGCCGACCAATCGGACAGGCAACTAATGAAAAACTGTTTTTT. Encoded protein: CASSRPIGQATNEKLFF.

The chain is built from TRBV15 and TRBJ2-7, with 14 bases aligning to TRBD2. The J segment lost 2 bases and the V segment lost 1 base, leaving 1 base of the junction unmatched. The germline V gene encodes CDR1 LNHNV and CDR2 YYDKDF (reference sequence). This CDR3 region has 16 residues. The CDR3 loop is CATSRGLAGGTYEQYF. In DNA form, the CDR3 reads TGTGCCACCAGCAGAGGACTAGCGGGAGGGACCTACGAGCAGTACTTC.

V and J are TRBV5-4 and TRBJ2-7; possibly TRBD2 for D (6 bases). Trimming cost V 2 bases and J 6 bases, with 12 bases left between them. From germline, CDR1 is SGHNT and CDR2 YYREEE (reference sequence). The CDR3 is made up of 13 amino acids. Here the CDR3 DNA reads TGTGCCAGCAGCTTATCGGGAGTGGGCGAGCAGTACTTC. Encoded protein: CASSLSGVGEQYF.

The chain employs TRBV11-2 and TRBJ2-7; D is possibly TRBD1 (5 bases). Per germline, CDR1 SGHAT and CDR2 FQNNGV. With 2 bases removed from V and 6 bases from J, the gap between germline ends came to 14 bases. The CDR3 loop spans 14 amino acids. CDR3 loop: CASSLLDGATEQYV. CDR3 DNA sequence: TGTGCCAGCAGCTTACTCGATGGGGCGACCGAGCAGTACGTC.

This clone was counted once. The chain combines TRBV4-1 with TRBJ1-1; 7 bases align to TRBD1. V trimming: 6 bases; J trimming: 11 bases; junction bases outside the gene matches: 18. The germline V gene has CDR1 MGHRA and CDR2 YSYEKL. The CDR3 extends over 15 amino acids. CDR3 amino acids: CASSLTRTGHIKAFF. The DNA for the CDR3 is TGCGCCAGCAGTCTTACTCGGACAGGACACATTAAGGCTTTCTTT.

The chain has TRBV2 and TRBJ1-5; D not resolved. Germline lookup yields CDR1 SNHLY and CDR2 FYNNEI. The CDR3 loop spans 14 amino acids. The V end was cut by 5 bases, the J end by 5 bases, with 13 bases between. CDR3 sequence: CASSRLGRDQPQHF. For the CDR3, the DNA is TGTGCCAGCAGTCGACTGGGGAGAGATCAGCCCCAGCATTTT.

With respect to this clone: The sample holds other DNA sequences that translate to the same CDR3. The chain joins TRBV5-1 to TRBJ2-7; a weak D match, TRBD2 (6 bases). The V and J ends lost 0 bases and 1 base respectively, with 8 bases between them. The germline V gene encodes CDR1 SGHRS and CDR2 YFSETQ. The CDR3 spans 14 residues. The chain's CDR3 is CASSLVAGSYEQYF. DNA for the CDR3: TGCGCCAGCAGCTTGGTGGCGGGGTCCTACGAGCAGTACTTC.